The rows below give T cell receptor beta chains drawn from one sample of a study of T cell responses to AZD1222 COVID-19 vaccine. Clones were sequenced by immunoSEQ multiplex PCR, and TCRdb holds only the in-frame ones, with some missing. The sample has approximately 120,000 clones, 75% to 95% seen once. Sample: peripheral blood, taken on day 0 of AZD1222 vaccination. The receptors here all came from an adult in good health. The CDR3 runs from the conserved cysteine through the conserved F or W. D genes are given only for firm matches. A row's size may be missing; if present it is once, few, many or a size class.

D gene | clone size | J gene | V gene | CDR3 length | CDR3 DNA | CDR3 protein
NA | NA | TRBJ1-1 | TRBV27 | 13 | TGTGCCAGCAACCAAATGGGGAACACTGAAGCTTTCTTT | CASNQMGNTEAFF
NA | NA | TRBJ1-2 | TRBV10-3 | 13 | TGTGCCATCAGTGCGGGGGGCACATATGGCTACACCTTC | CAISAGGTYGYTF
NA | NA | TRBJ2-5 | TRBV27 | 16 | TGTGCCAGCAGTTTAGAGGGCGCAGGCCATTTGCAGACCCAGTACTTC | CASSLEGAGHLQTQYF
NA | NA | TRBJ1-5 | TRBV27 | 14 | TGTGCCAGCAGTCGGGACAACATCAATCAGCCCCAGCATTTT | CASSRDNINQPQHF
NA | NA | TRBJ1-2 | TRBV6-5 | 11 | TGTGCCAGCGGCATGGCCTATGGCTACACCTTC | CASGMAYGYTF
NA | once | TRBJ2-1 | TRBV6-2/TRBV6-3 | 16 | TGTGCCAGCAGTAGCTCCGCTCTCCACTCCTACAATGAGCAGTTCTTC | CASSSSALHSYNEQFF
TRBD2 | NA | TRBJ2-1 | TRBV6-5 | 16 | TGTGCCAGCAGTTACTTGACTAGCGGGAGGGCAGATGAGCAGTTCTTC | CASSYLTSGRADEQFF
TRBD2 | NA | TRBJ2-6 | TRBV28 | 15 | TGTGCCAGCAGTTTAGCGGGAGCTGGGGCCAACGTCCTGACTTTC | CASSLAGAGANVLTF
NA | NA | TRBJ2-6 | TRBV28 | 16 | TGTGCCAGCAGTTTATGGGTCGACTCTGGGGCCAACGTCCTGACTTTC | CASSLWVDSGANVLTF
TRBD2 | NA | TRBJ2-5 | TRBV2 | 13 | TGTGCCAGCAGTGTCGGGGGGAGGGAGACCCAGTACTTC | CASSVGGRETQYF
TRBD1 | NA | TRBJ2-1 | TRBV27 | 14 | TGTGCCAGCAGACCCGGGACAGGGGTCAATGAGCAGTTCTTC | CASRPGTGVNEQFF
TRBD1 | few | TRBJ2-3 | TRBV5-1 | 15 | TGCGCCAGCAGCTTTATCGGGACAGGGGCAGATACGCAGTATTTT | CASSFIGTGADTQYF
TRBD1 | NA | TRBJ1-1 | TRBV6-5 | 16 | TGTGCCAGCAGTTTTTATCCGGGACAGCTAGACACTGAAGCTTTCTTT | CASSFYPGQLDTEAFF
NA | NA | TRBJ2-3 | TRBV7-2 | 15 | TGTGCCAGCAGCTCGGTCGGGCGTCCCGGTGATACGCAGTATTTT | CASSSVGRPGDTQYF
TRBD1 | NA | TRBJ2-7 | TRBV28 | 15 | TGTGCCAGCAGTTTAGGTGGACAGGGGCAGTACGAGCAGTACTTC | CASSLGGQGQYEQYF
NA | NA | TRBJ1-6 | TRBV12-3/TRBV12-4 | 13 | TGTGCCAGCAGGTCCACCCCTAATTCACCCCTCCACTTT | CASRSTPNSPLHF
TRBD1 | NA | TRBJ1-1 | TRBV23-1 | 15 | TGCGCCAGCAGTCACCATACAGGGGGGAACACTGAAGCTTTCTTT | CASSHHTGGNTEAFF
NA | NA | TRBJ1-5 | TRBV4-1 | 15 | TGCGCCAGCAGCCAAGTCCAGGGTAGCAATCAGCCCCAGCATTTT | CASSQVQGSNQPQHF
NA | NA | TRBJ2-4 | TRBV2 | 16 | TGTGCCAGCAGTGAATTGCGGAGGGAAGCCAAAAACATTCAGTACTTC | CASSELRREAKNIQYF
NA | few | TRBJ2-2 | TRBV5-1 | 15 | TGCGCCAGCAGCACAGGATTAGGGGGCACCGGGGAGCTGTTTTTT | CASSTGLGGTGELFF
TRBD1 | NA | TRBJ2-7 | TRBV19 | 15 | TGTGCCAGTAGTAAGCGACAGGGAACCTTCTACGAGCAGTACTTC | CASSKRQGTFYEQYF
NA | NA | TRBJ1-5 | TRBV5-5 | 14 | TGTGCCAGCAGTCCCGAACAGGGATTTCAGCCCCAGCATTTT | CASSPEQGFQPQHF
TRBD2 | NA | TRBJ2-5 | TRBV24-1 | 13 | TGTGCCACAGCCCTAGCGGGAGCGGAGACCCAGTACTTC | CATALAGAETQYF
NA | few | TRBJ1-1 | TRBV9 | 17 | TGTGCCAGCAGCGTAGATCCATCAGGTGCAGTGAACACTGAAGCTTTCTTT | CASSVDPSGAVNTEAFF
TRBD2 | NA | TRBJ2-7 | TRBV5-4 | 19 | TGTGCCAGCAGCTCACTCCCGTGGGGGACTAGCGGGAGAGGGTACGAGCAGTACTTC | CASSSLPWGTSGRGYEQYF
NA | NA | TRBJ1-2 | TRBV2 | 13 | TGTGCCAGCAGTGGGAACAGTTTCTATGGCTACACCTTC | CASSGNSFYGYTF
NA | NA | TRBJ1-6 | TRBV6-1 | 15 | TGTGCCAGCAGTGAGCGGAGCTCCTATAATTCACCCCTCCACTTT | CASSERSSYNSPLHF
TRBD1 | NA | TRBJ1-5 | TRBV28 | 16 | TGTGCCAGCAGTATGGCGGGACAGGGTAGGAGTCAGCCCCAGCATTTT | CASSMAGQGRSQPQHF
TRBD2 | NA | TRBJ2-1 | TRBV6-5 | 15 | TGTGCCAGCACCTCCGGGACTAGCGTCCTTAATGAGCAGTTCTTC | CASTSGTSVLNEQFF
TRBD2 | once | TRBJ2-2 | TRBV18 | 15 | TGTGCCAGCTCACCACCCGGGAGGGCCGCCGGGGAGCTGTTTTTT | CASSPPGRAAGELFF
TRBD1 | NA | TRBJ2-5 | TRBV5-1 | 15 | TGCGCCAGCAGCCCTACCGGACAGGGTCGGGAGACCCAGTACTTC | CASSPTGQGRETQYF
TRBD2 | NA | TRBJ2-2 | TRBV18 | 16 | TGTGCCAGCTCACCAAACGGCGGGAGCGGCACCGGGGAGCTGTTTTTT | CASSPNGGSGTGELFF
TRBD2 | NA | TRBJ2-3 | TRBV10-2 | 16 | TGCGCCAGCAGTGAGAGAGCGGGAGGGAACACAGATACGCAGTATTTT | CASSERAGGNTDTQYF
TRBD1 | NA | TRBJ1-3 | TRBV7-8 | 16 | TGTGCCAGCAGCTTAGGCCCCAGGGGGCAGGGTAACACCATATATTTT | CASSLGPRGQGNTIYF
NA | NA | TRBJ2-7 | TRBV7-9 | 11 | TGTGCCAGCAGCTCAGGACGGGAGCAGTACTTC | CASSSGREQYF
TRBD1 | NA | TRBJ2-3 | TRBV7-8 | 14 | TGTGCCAGCAGCCGGGTTACAGGGGCAGATACGCAGTATTTT | CASSRVTGADTQYF
TRBD1 | NA | TRBJ1-2 | TRBV4-3 | 16 | TGCGCCAGCAGCCAAGATTGGACAGGGGGTTTCTATGGCTACACCTTC | CASSQDWTGGFYGYTF
NA | NA | TRBJ1-4 | TRBV23-1 | 14 | TGCGCCAGCTCTTGGGGCGGGGTGTGGGAAAAACTGTTTTTT | CASSWGGVWEKLFF
TRBD2 | NA | TRBJ2-7 | TRBV10-2 | 15 | TGCGCCAGCAGTGAGACTAGCGGGCTCTCCTACGAGCAGTACTTC | CASSETSGLSYEQYF
NA | once | TRBJ1-2 | TRBV27 | 16 | TGTGCCAGCAGTTTTCAAGAGGGCCTAGGAGGGAATGGCTACACCTTC | CASSFQEGLGGNGYTF
NA | NA | TRBJ1-1 | TRBV19 | 13 | TGTGCCAGTAGTGCCGGACAGTTTTTGGCAGCTTTCTTT | CASSAGQFLAAFF
TRBD2 | NA | TRBJ2-7 | TRBV18 | 18 | TGTGCCAGCTCACCAAGGACTAGCGGGACTTTTAGCTCCTACGAGCAGTACTTC | CASSPRTSGTFSSYEQYF
NA | NA | TRBJ2-7 | TRBV7-9 | 17 | TGTGCCAGCAGCTCTTCATCGCAGGGGACCCCCTCCTACGAGCAGTACTTC | CASSSSSQGTPSYEQYF
NA | NA | TRBJ1-1 | TRBV6-1 | 14 | TGTGCCAGCAGTGAAGGGGGAGAAAACACTGAAGCTTTCTTT | CASSEGGENTEAFF
TRBD1 | NA | TRBJ2-7 | TRBV6-5 | 14 | TGTGCCAGCACCTTCGGACAGGGTTCGTTCGAGCAGTACTTC | CASTFGQGSFEQYF